Listed below are T cell receptor beta chains from one sample, sequenced in a study of beta chain features in type 1 diabetes. Clones were sequenced by immunoSEQ multiplex PCR, and TCRdb holds only the in-frame ones, with some missing. The profile shows around 600,000 clones, under 15% of them singletons. Sequencing used naive CD4+ T cells from blood. These receptors came from a man aged 30 to 45 with type 1 diabetes. CDR3s include the opening cysteine and the closing phenylalanine or tryptophan. The order of the fields is V gene, J gene, D gene, clone size, CDR3 protein, CDR3 DNA. The D gene is left open where the match is weak. Not all rows give a size; the values are once, few, many and, for expanded clones, a class.

TRBV19	TRBJ2-1	TRBD1	few	CASIGAGTGGNEQFF	TGTGCCAGTATTGGAGCCGGGACAGGGGGTAATGAGCAGTTCTTC
TRBV5-1	TRBJ1-2	TRBD1	NA	CASSLATGKGIGYTF	TGCGCCAGCAGCCTGGCGACAGGGAAAGGAATTGGCTACACCTTC
TRBV29-1	TRBJ2-3	NA	few	CSVEENDTQYF	TGCAGCGTTGAAGAGAACGATACGCAGTATTTT
TRBV6-6	TRBJ1-1	NA	NA	CASSYVEGNTEAFF	TGTGCCAGCAGTTACGTAGAGGGGAACACTGAAGCTTTCTTT
TRBV7-2	TRBJ2-5	TRBD2	few	CASSSSGDLGTQYF	TGTGCCAGCAGCTCTAGCGGGGACCTGGGGACCCAGTACTTC
TRBV7-3	TRBJ2-2	TRBD2	NA	CASSAPGTSGGPLETGELFF	TGTGCCAGCAGCGCCCCCGGGACTAGCGGGGGACCGTTAGAAACCGGGGAGCTGTTTTTT
TRBV7-9	TRBJ1-6	TRBD1	few	CASSLTGVGSPLHF	TGTGCCAGCAGCCTTACAGGGGTTGGTTCACCCCTCCACTTT
TRBV29-1	TRBJ2-5	TRBD2	NA	CSVGGEGETQYF	TGCAGCGTCGGGGGGGAAGGGGAGACCCAGTACTTC
TRBV7-2	TRBJ1-6	TRBD1	few	CASSFIRDRSNSPLHF	TGTGCCAGCAGCTTTATCCGGGACAGGTCGAATTCACCCCTCCACTTT
TRBV2	TRBJ2-3	NA	NA	CASSENSRTDTQYF	TGTGCCAGCAGTGAAAACTCGCGCACAGATACGCAGTATTTT
TRBV5-4	TRBJ1-1	TRBD1	NA	CASSYNPGQQAFF	TGTGCCAGCAGCTACAACCCGGGACAGCAAGCTTTCTTT
TRBV4-3	TRBJ1-1	NA	NA	CASSQDLVSRAFF	TGCGCCAGCAGCCAAGATCTAGTTAGTCGAGCTTTCTTT
TRBV9	TRBJ1-2	NA	NA	CASSVGLQLGYGYTF	TGTGCCAGCAGCGTAGGTCTCCAATTGGGCTATGGCTACACCTTC
TRBV6-5	TRBJ2-7	TRBD1	NA	CASSYSVGQGLNEQYF	TGTGCCAGCAGTTACTCGGTGGGACAGGGTTTAAACGAGCAGTACTTC
TRBV4-2	TRBJ1-6	TRBD1	few	CASSLWTGGRSPLHF	TGTGCCAGCAGCCTGTGGACAGGCGGCAGGTCACCCCTCCACTTT
TRBV6-6	TRBJ2-2	NA	NA	CASSPGRITGELFF	TGTGCCAGCAGTCCCGGGAGAATAACCGGGGAGCTGTTTTTT
TRBV29-1	TRBJ2-7	NA	NA	CSVGKGSHYEQYF	TGCAGCGTTGGGAAGGGGAGCCACTACGAGCAGTACTTC
TRBV2	TRBJ2-1	NA	NA	CASKSGSSYNEQFF	TGTGCCAGCAAGTCAGGGAGCTCCTACAATGAGCAGTTCTTC
TRBV11-2	TRBJ2-5	TRBD2	NA	CASSFLAGWGETQYF	TGTGCCAGCAGCTTTCTAGCGGGATGGGGAGAGACCCAGTACTTC
TRBV28	TRBJ2-7	NA	few	CASSPPPGAAVEQYF	TGTGCCAGCAGTCCGCCTCCGGGGGCAGCGGTAGAGCAGTACTTC
TRBV28	TRBJ2-7	NA	NA	CASSLASSGPYEQYF	TGTGCCAGCAGTTTGGCGAGCTCCGGACCCTACGAGCAGTACTTC
TRBV4-3	TRBJ2-2	NA	NA	CASSSRENTGELFF	TGCGCCAGCAGCTCCCGGGAGAACACCGGGGAGCTGTTTTTT
TRBV2	TRBJ1-2	TRBD1	few	CASKTGTVNGYTF	TGTGCCAGCAAAACCGGGACAGTCAATGGCTACACCTTC
TRBV30	TRBJ2-5	TRBD1	few	CAWSGQGTGLLTETQYF	TGTGCCTGGAGTGGTCAAGGGACAGGGCTTCTTACGGAGACCCAGTACTTC
TRBV27	TRBJ1-4	NA	NA	CASKRMGYEKLFF	TGTGCCAGCAAAAGGATGGGTTATGAAAAACTGTTTTTT
TRBV4-3	TRBJ2-5	NA	NA	CASSQEGGLETQYF	TGCGCCAGCAGCCAAGAGGGGGGCTTGGAGACCCAGTACTTC
TRBV28	TRBJ2-3	NA	NA	CASSLNADTQYF	TGTGCCAGCAGTTTGAATGCAGATACGCAGTATTTT
TRBV7-2	TRBJ1-6	TRBD1	once	CASSSPGQGDSPLHF	TGTGCCAGCAGCTCTCCGGGACAGGGCGATTCACCCCTCCACTTT
TRBV7-2	TRBJ2-3	NA	NA	CASSSYPSGGRGTQYF	TGTGCCAGCAGCTCTTATCCCTCCGGGGGGCGGGGTACGCAGTATTTT
TRBV5-1	TRBJ2-3	NA	NA	CASSLAGTASTDTQYF	TGCGCCAGCAGCTTAGCCGGGACGGCGAGCACAGATACGCAGTATTTT
TRBV29-1	TRBJ1-5	TRBD1	NA	CSIRHRGDNQPQHF	TGCAGCATTCGTCACAGGGGCGACAATCAGCCCCAGCATTTT
TRBV25-1	TRBJ2-5	NA	few	CASSDLTPGGTQYF	TGTGCCAGCAGTGACCTGACACCCGGGGGGACCCAGTACTTC
TRBV7-8	TRBJ2-7	NA	NA	CASRVGGSYEQYF	TGTGCCAGCCGGGTCGGGGGTTCCTACGAGCAGTACTTC
TRBV7-9	TRBJ1-6	NA	few	CASSLRLGSPLHF	TGTGCCAGCAGCTTAAGGCTGGGGTCACCCCTCCACTTT
TRBV7-2	TRBJ2-3	TRBD2	NA	CASSLGLAGSRTDTQYF	TGTGCCAGCAGCCTCGGACTAGCGGGGAGCCGCACAGATACGCAGTATTTT
TRBV19	TRBJ2-3	TRBD1	once	CASSRQGTGPTDTQYF	TGTGCCAGTAGTAGGCAAGGGACAGGACCCACAGATACGCAGTATTTT
TRBV30	TRBJ2-1	NA	few	CARSESANEQFF	TGTGCCCGGAGCGAGTCGGCTAATGAGCAGTTCTTC
TRBV5-1	TRBJ2-7	TRBD2	NA	CASRPLAGVATYEQYF	TGCGCCAGCAGGCCTCTAGCGGGGGTAGCTACCTACGAGCAGTACTTC
TRBV11-2	TRBJ2-3	TRBD2	NA	CASGTSGLPSTDTQYF	TGTGCCAGCGGCACCTCGGGACTACCGAGCACAGATACGCAGTATTTT
TRBV7-2	TRBJ2-5	NA	NA	CASSLGQSGETQYF	TGTGCCAGCAGCTTAGGACAGTCAGGGGAGACCCAGTACTTC
TRBV25-1	TRBJ2-5	TRBD2	few	CASSSWSGGADQQYF	TGTGCCAGCAGTTCCTGGAGCGGGGGGGCCGATCAGCAGTACTTC
TRBV13	TRBJ2-5	NA	NA	CASSLGVGRETQYF	TGTGCCAGCAGCTTAGGAGTTGGGAGGGAGACCCAGTACTTC
TRBV20-1	TRBJ1-5	NA	NA	CSARAGQPQHF	TGCAGTGCTAGAGCCGGGCAGCCCCAGCATTTT
TRBV5-4	TRBJ1-5	NA	NA	CASSLDQQPQHF	TGTGCCAGCAGCCTAGACCAACAGCCCCAGCATTTT
TRBV18	TRBJ1-1	NA	few	CASSRIPLGTEAFF	TGTGCCAGCTCACGCATTCCCCTGGGGACTGAAGCTTTCTTT
TRBV18	TRBJ1-2	NA	few	CASSPEGTSGYTF	TGTGCCAGCTCACCAGAGGGAACAAGTGGCTACACCTTC
TRBV10-3	TRBJ2-1	TRBD1	NA	CAISVGSDRYNEQFF	TGTGCCATCAGTGTCGGTTCGGACAGGTACAATGAGCAGTTCTTC
TRBV2	TRBJ1-2	NA	NA	CASSQGGYTF	TGTGCCAGCAGTCAAGGAGGCTACACCTTC
TRBV7-6	TRBJ1-2	NA	NA	CASSLDSQSYGYTF	TGTGCCAGCAGCTTAGACAGCCAGTCCTATGGCTACACCTTC
TRBV6-1	TRBJ2-6	NA	few	CASSELFSGANVLTF	TGTGCCAGCAGTGAACTGTTCTCTGGGGCCAACGTCCTGACTTTC
TRBV4-3	TRBJ1-1	TRBD1	few	CASSQGQGNTEAFF	TGCGCCAGCAGCCAAGGACAGGGGAACACTGAAGCTTTCTTT
TRBV7-9	TRBJ2-3	TRBD2	NA	CASSPTSADTQYF	TGTGCCAGCAGTCCTACTAGCGCAGATACGCAGTATTTT
TRBV5-4	TRBJ2-5	TRBD1	NA	CASSFLQGTETQYF	TGTGCCAGCAGCTTTCTACAGGGGACCGAGACCCAGTACTTC
TRBV7-9	TRBJ1-4	TRBD1	NA	CASSLGGTGYEKLFF	TGTGCCAGCAGCTTAGGAGGGACAGGGTATGAAAAACTGTTTTTT
TRBV6-5	TRBJ1-5	TRBD1	NA	CASSRTGYNQPQHF	TGTGCCAGCAGTCGGACAGGGTACAATCAGCCCCAGCATTTT
TRBV7-2	TRBJ2-4	NA	few	CASSHYWDTAGGSKNIQYF	TGTGCCAGCAGTCACTATTGGGACACAGCCGGGGGGTCCAAAAACATTCAGTACTTC
TRBV5-1	TRBJ2-7	NA	NA	CASSLGATSYEQYF	TGCGCCAGCAGCTTGGGGGCCACCTCCTACGAGCAGTACTTC